The TCR beta chain described here comes from a study of cytomegalovirus exposure and HLA in healthy donors. General study findings and limits: DRB1 had the most TCR associations and HLA-C the fewest, a later analysis found, with rates varying by HLA locus.

The PCR used 60 Vbeta and 13 Jbeta primers. Measured with immunoSEQ multiplex PCR; TCRdb has only the in-frame clones, and not every one. Here the sample spans about 130,000 clones, 70% to 85% being singletons. This clone was seen only a few times. Its antigen is not identified. The V end was cut by 6 bases, the J end by 2 bases, with 15 bases between. The CDR3 totals 15 residues. The germline gives CDR1 MNHEY, CDR2 SMNVEV (reference sequence). The clonotype originates from a man aged 50 to 60 in good health and CMV-seronegative. The specimen sequenced was PBMCs. The chain links TRBV27 to TRBJ2-3, with TRBD2 as a possible D gene (6 bases). The CDR3 DNA reads TGTGCCAGCAGCCCGTCTAGCGTACCCACAGATACGCAGTATTTT. This encodes CASSPSSVPTDTQYF.